This T cell receptor (beta chain) was profiled in a study of CD8+ T cells in alopecia areata. Sequencing templates came from extracted RNA that was reverse transcribed into cDNA. This table comes from immunoSEQ multiplex PCR, and its TCRdb copy is limited to in-frame clones, with some not included. The table lists over 150,000 clones, roughly 56% of them singletons. The TCR was taken from a human donor in good health. The source material was CD8+ T cells sorted from blood.

The CDR3: CASSPSGTGAYEQYF. Here the CDR3 DNA reads TGTGCCAGCAGCCCCAGCGGGACAGGGGCCTACGAGCAGTACTTC. The J gene is TRBJ2-7, the V gene TRBV4-2; 10 positions agree with TRBD1. Germline V gives CDR1 LGHNA, CDR2 YNFKEQ. The CDR3 runs 15 residues. The trim removed 4 bases at V and 2 bases at J, leaving 5 bases unmatched.